This T cell receptor (beta chain) was sequenced in a study of blood T cell repertoires in COVID-19. V was cut by 4 bases and J by 0 bases, with 8 bases left in between. From germline, CDR1 is LNHDA and CDR2 SQIVND (reference sequence). The CDR3 contains 14 residues. Sequencing was performed with immunoSEQ multiplex PCR; in TCRdb, only in-frame clones are kept and a portion is missing. The repertoire has more than 80,000 clones, approximately 86% of them found once; the top ten carry less than 2%. The specimen sequenced was peripheral blood. This sequence joins TRBV19 and TRBJ2-3; D may be TRBD2 (5 bases). This TCR was sampled from a man older than 75 with acute or convalescent COVID-19. The CDR3 region has the DNA TGTGCCAGTAGTACCAGCGGAAGCACAGATACGCAGTATTTT. It translates to CASSTSGSTDTQYF.